What follows are 15 T cell receptor beta chains derived from one specimen sequenced in a study of T-cell memory formation after mild COVID-19. MiXCR, applied by TCRdb to the 5' RACE reads, yields one record per CDR3 protein. The repertoire holds 380,000 or so distinct CDR3 sequences, with about an eighth as singletons. Sample: PBMCs or a T cell subset sorted from them (not recorded which). Source of these receptors: a man aged 18 to 29 who had mild COVID-19 (a few samples of this study predate the infection). Cell type and time point are not known.

This clonotype was counted a few times. The rearrangement links TRBV12-3 or TRBV12-4 to TRBJ2-2, with 10 bases matching TRBD2. Trimming took 6 bases from V and 6 from J; bases not matched to a gene: 7. This CDR3 is 15 amino acids long. This chain's CDR3 is CASSPALAGAGELFF. The CDR3 coding sequence is TGTGCCAGCAGCCCAGCCCTAGCGGGGGCCGGGGAGCTGTTTTTT.

This clonotype has more than one count but fewer than ten. The chain employs TRBV9 and TRBJ2-1; D not certain. Trimming stripped 4 bases from V and 12 bases from J, with 20 bases between. Germline V CDR1 and CDR2: SGDLS, YYNGEE. The CDR3 totals 14 residues. The CDR3 sequence is CASSSPPVVLRQFF. The CDR3 DNA follows: TGTGCCAGCAGCTCCCCCCCTGTCGTGTTAAGGCAGTTCTTC.

The CDR3 DNA sequence: TGCGCCAGCAGCCAAGTCGGGCTAGCGGATTACAATGAGCAGTTCTTC. Its translation: CASSQVGLADYNEQFF. The chain combines TRBV4-1 with TRBJ2-1, with TRBD2 matching over 7 bases. This CDR3 comprises 16 residues. Per germline, CDR1 MGHRA and CDR2 YSYEKL. V shed 1 base and J 4 bases; nucleotides not matched to a gene: 7.

This clonotype was seen more than once but under ten times. The V call is TRBV5-1, the J call TRBJ1-6; D gene unclear. Germline CDR1 SGHRS, CDR2 YFSETQ. The CDR3 is 15 amino acids. Trimming left V 7 bases short and J 0 bases short, with 11 bases between. The CDR3 DNA is TGCGCCAGCCGTTGGGCGAGCTCCTATAATTCACCCCTCCACTTT. It encodes CASRWASSYNSPLHF.

The chain joins TRBV6-6 to TRBJ1-1; possibly TRBD1 for D (6 bases). This CDR3 spans 17 amino acids. The germline V and J ends were trimmed by 8 bases and 3 bases, with 25 bases remaining between them. Per the germline V gene, CDR1 is MNHNY and CDR2 is SVGAGI (reference sequence). The CDR3 DNA follows: TGTGCCAGCGAGCGAGGGGGGGCGAGGTTAAGAGACACTGAAGCTTTCTTT. Translating it yields CASERGGARLRDTEAFF.

The J gene is TRBJ2-7, the V gene TRBV12-3 or TRBV12-4, with 9 bases fitting TRBD1. This CDR3 region has 13 residues. Trimming removed 8 bases from V and 2 bases from J; junction bases left unmatched: 4. CDR3 loop: CASRTGATYEQYF. CDR3 in DNA: TGTGCCAGCCGGACAGGGGCAACCTACGAGCAGTACTTC.

The chain recombines TRBV10-3 with TRBJ2-2; D is undetermined. Trimming took 6 bases from V and 2 from J, leaving 7 bases between them. Germline loops: CDR1 ENHRY, CDR2 SYGVKD. CDR3 size: 13 residues. In nucleotides, the CDR3 is TGTGCCATCAGACAGAGTAACACCGGGGAGCTGTTTTTT. Translation gives CAIRQSNTGELFF.

The chain employs TRBV12-3 or TRBV12-4 and TRBJ1-1, with TRBD1 as a possible D gene (6 bases). Trimming cost V 8 bases and J 5 bases, with 15 bases left between them. This CDR3 contains 13 residues. The CDR3 reads CASARGARTEAFF. The CDR3 region has the DNA TGTGCCAGCGCACGGGGGGCGAGGACTGAAGCTTTCTTT.

The chain carries TRBV7-2 and TRBJ2-7; a possible D gene is TRBD2 (5 bases). Germline CDR1 is SGHTA and CDR2 is FQGNSA. This CDR3 spans 15 amino acids. Trimming pared 5 bases from V and 2 bases from J, leaving 16 bases between. CDR3 region: CASSAGPAGTYEQYF. CDR3 bases: TGTGCCAGCAGCGCCGGGCCGGCCGGGACCTACGAGCAGTACTTC.

The CDR3 here is CASRPPSTVVLNYGYTF. CDR3 coding DNA: TGTGCCAGCAGACCCCCGAGCACAGTGGTTTTGAACTATGGCTACACCTTC. The chain couples TRBV7-2 to TRBJ1-2; no reliable D call. The CDR3 runs 17 residues. CDR1 is SGHTA, CDR2 FQGNSA, per germline. Trimming stripped 6 bases from V and 2 bases from J, with 22 bases between.

This chain links TRBV19 with TRBJ1-2, with 7 bases aligning to TRBD1. Germline trimming cut 0 bases from V and 3 bases from J; bases unmatched to any gene: 10. Germline V lookup: CDR1 LNHDA, CDR2 SQIVND (reference sequence). This CDR3 comprises 17 residues. The CDR3 loop is CASSIDGETGFDYGYTF. DNA for the CDR3: TGTGCCAGTAGTATAGATGGAGAGACAGGGTTTGACTATGGCTACACCTTC.

The chain employs TRBV5-1 and TRBJ1-2; 7 bases fit TRBD1. The CDR3 spans 13 residues. Germline V gene sequence: CDR1 SGHRS, CDR2 YFSETQ. J was trimmed by 7 bases and V by 3 bases; bases with no gene match: 6. This CDR3 reads CASSWQGDPGYTF. CDR3 sequence (DNA): TGCGCCAGCAGCTGGCAGGGGGATCCTGGCTACACCTTC. The full variable domain, with the rest looked up from reference TRBV5-1 and TRBJ1-2, is KAGVTQTPRYLIKTRGQQVTLSCSPISGHRSVSWYQQTPGQGLQFLFEYFSETQRNKGNFPGRFSGRQFSNSRSEMNVSTLELGDSALYLCASSWQGDPGYTFGSGTRLTVV.

This chain uses TRBV7-3 with TRBJ2-7; 7 bases line up with TRBD2. This CDR3 contains 14 residues. V lost 2 bases to trimming and J lost 6 bases; unmatched junction nucleotides: 7. Germline values: CDR1 SGHTA, CDR2 FQGTGA. CDR3 region: CASSLGGGVREQYV. The DNA for the CDR3 is TGTGCCAGCAGCTTAGGTGGGGGGGTCCGCGAGCAGTACGTC.

This clonotype was detected many times. This chain joins TRBV4-3 and TRBJ2-1; 10 positions agree with TRBD2. J was trimmed by 6 bases and V by 0 bases; bases with no gene match: 5. This CDR3 comprises 16 residues. Per germline, CDR1 LGHNA and CDR2 YSLEER. CDR3 DNA: TGCGCCAGCAGCCAAGAGCTAGCGGGGGAAGGCAATGAGCAGTTCTTC. Encoded protein: CASSQELAGEGNEQFF.

The rearrangement links TRBV4-3 to TRBJ2-1; the match to TRBD2 covers 7 bases. Germline V gene sequence: CDR1 LGHNA, CDR2 YSLEER. The V and J ends lost 4 bases and 1 base, in that order; junction bases with no gene match: 19. The CDR3 totals 20 residues. CDR3 coding DNA: TGCGCCAGCAGCCCCTGGGCGTCCAGCGGGGAGATTAAATCCTACAATGAGCAGTTCTTC. As protein: CASSPWASSGEIKSYNEQFF.